Presented here are 29 T cell receptor beta chains from one specimen sequenced in a study of Ad26.COV2.S vaccination and SARS-CoV-2 variants listed by TCRdb under 2021. The treatment or condition label, as the study defines it: some 20 received Ad26.COV2.S at low or high dose, single or two shots; 5 received placebo; per-sample allocation not given. For vaccine and placebo recipients, repertoires were sequenced using samples collected on day 63 after the first injection. The library was obtained by the immunoSEQ multiplex PCR assay. In its TCRdb copy, this immuneACCESS table keeps in-frame sequences only and misses some clones. Where compared with another copy, unresolved V genes explain less than half of these, and the others have no known cause. The sample table contains roughly 380,000 clones; only one count was recorded for about 85% of them. The top ten constitute 2.5% to 3.5% of the sample.

The sample was peripheral blood, taken in a trial of Ad26.COV2.S vaccine versus placebo. All receptors come from a person aged 18-60 years who received the Ad26.COV2.S COVID-19 vaccine or a placebo.

This clone was detected only once. The J gene is TRBJ2-3, the V gene TRBV18; TRBD2 is a possible D gene (6 bases). This CDR3 has 13 residues. Per germline, CDR1 KGHSH and CDR2 LQKENI. V was cut by 6 bases and J by 5 bases, with 12 bases left in between. The CDR3 DNA sequence: TGTGCCAGCTCGCGGGACTTGGTAGATACGCAGTATTTT. Translation gives CASSRDLVDTQYF.

The J gene is TRBJ1-1, the V gene TRBV19; the D is unclear. The CDR3 totals 14 residues. CDR1 and CDR2 from the germline V gene are LNHDA and SQIVND (reference sequence). The ends were cut back, 3 bases at V and 5 bases at J, with 13 bases in the middle. The CDR3, as DNA: TGTGCCAGTAGTATCGGGCAATTTGGGACTGAAGCTTTCTTT. The encoded protein is CASSIGQFGTEAFF.

DNA for the CDR3: TGCGCCAGCAGCTTGGCTCTGTCAGCGGGAGTGGAGAATGAGCAGTTCTTC. Translation: CASSLALSAGVENEQFF. The chain uses TRBV5-1 and TRBJ2-1; 8 bases agree with TRBD2. The length of the CDR3 is 17 residues. Germline V CDR1 and CDR2: SGHRS, YFSETQ. V was pared by 0 bases and J by 7 bases, with 12 bases of the junction left unmatched.

This clone was seen just once. The chain is built from TRBV23-1 and TRBJ2-1; D is unclear. TRBV23-1 is designated an ORF whose function remains uncertain. The ends were cut back, 0 bases at V and 4 bases at J, with 7 bases in the middle. The CDR3 is made up of 14 amino acids. The CDR3 loop is CASSQSSRYNEQFF. DNA of the CDR3: TGCGCCAGCAGTCAATCGTCCCGATACAATGAGCAGTTCTTC.

The chain links TRBV10-3 to TRBJ2-7; unclear D gene. The germline V and J ends were trimmed by 5 bases and 2 bases, with 7 bases remaining between them. Germline V lookup: CDR1 ENHRY, CDR2 SYGVKD. CDR3 length equals 12 residues. The CDR3 region is CAISPGTYEQYF. CDR3 in DNA: TGTGCCATCAGTCCAGGAACCTACGAGCAGTACTTC.

The genes are TRBV18 and TRBJ2-5, with 13 bases that match TRBD2. This CDR3 is built from 19 residues. After removal of 3 bases from V and 2 bases from J, the junction contained 12 bases not matched to a gene. Looked up from germline, CDR1 is KGHSH and CDR2 is LQKENI. CDR3 sequence (DNA): TGTGCCAGCTCACCGGGGGGCGGACTAGCGGGGGCTCCACAAGAGACCCAGTACTTC. Translating gives CASSPGGGLAGAPQETQYF.

The CDR3: CASSVGQDTYEQYF. Written as DNA, the CDR3 is TGTGCCAGCAGTGTGGGACAGGATACCTACGAGCAGTACTTC. The V call is TRBV27, the J call TRBJ2-7; 8 bases agree with TRBD1. CDR1 MNHEY and CDR2 SMNVEV come from the germline V gene (reference sequence). V dropped 5 bases and J dropped 2; count of bases not matched to a gene: 5. The CDR3 length is 14 residues.

This clone is a singleton in its sample. This CDR3 fails to terminate in the conserved phenylalanine or tryptophan, so it likely reflects a read error. The DNA is left out, because the CDR3 cannot be placed on it with certainty; the CDR3 is given as TCRdb lists it. CDR3 residues: CATKGSRQR. The rearrangement joins TRBV14 to TRBJ1-6. The length of the CDR3 is 9 amino acids, counting both ends. Germline V lookup: CDR1 SGHDN, CDR2 FVKESK.

The rearrangement joins TRBV5-8 to TRBJ2-3, with 12 positions matching TRBD2. This CDR3 has 15 residues. CDR1 is SGHTS and CDR2 is YDEGEE in the germline V gene. Trimming took 2 bases from V and 5 from J; bases not matched to a gene: 3. The CDR3 nucleotides read TGTGCCAGCAGCTTCGCACTAGCGGGGGGAGATACGCAGTATTTT. It is translated as CASSFALAGGDTQYF.

The chain joins TRBV7-8 to TRBJ2-5; TRBD1 matches 8 bases. The length of the CDR3 is 16 residues. V was pared by 6 bases and J by 5 bases, with 14 bases of the junction left unmatched. From germline, CDR1 is SGHVS and CDR2 FQNEAQ. DNA of the CDR3: TGTGCCAGCAGTTCCGCGGGGCAGGGGGCGTACGAGACCCAGTACTTC. As protein: CASSSAGQGAYETQYF.

This chain connects TRBV5-6 to TRBJ2-1; 7 nucleotides match TRBD2. The CDR3 has 15 residues. Germline-derived CDR1 and CDR2 are SGHDT and YYEEEE. After removal of 5 bases from V and 4 bases from J, the junction contained 9 bases not matched to a gene. This CDR3 is CASSRAGTTYNEQFF. CDR3 nucleotides: TGTGCCAGCAGTCGCGCCGGGACTACATACAATGAGCAGTTCTTC.

V is TRBV28 and J is TRBJ1-2; no clear D gene. CDR3 length equals 12 residues. The germline V and J ends were trimmed by 2 bases and 7 bases, with 8 bases remaining between them. The germline V gene has CDR1 MDHEN and CDR2 SYDVKM. The CDR3 region is CASSLASGGYTF. In DNA, the CDR3 is TGTGCCAGCAGTTTAGCCTCCGGTGGCTACACCTTC.

The rearrangement uses TRBV5-1 and TRBJ2-3; perhaps TRBD2 as D (6 bases). Germline assignment: CDR1 SGHRS and CDR2 YFSETQ. Trimming cost V 4 bases and J 1 base, with 19 bases left between them. This CDR3 has 17 residues. CDR3 region: CASSQEGDSPGTDTQYF. CDR3 DNA sequence: TGCGCCAGCAGCCAGGAGGGCGACTCTCCTGGCACAGATACGCAGTATTTT. Combining the CDR3 with reference TRBV5-1 and TRBJ2-3 gives the whole variable domain KAGVTQTPRYLIKTRGQQVTLSCSPISGHRSVSWYQQTPGQGLQFLFEYFSETQRNKGNFPGRFSGRQFSNSRSEMNVSTLELGDSALYLCASSQEGDSPGTDTQYFGPGTRLTVL.

CDR3 residues: CASSLGIAGETQYF. Written as DNA, the CDR3 is TGTGCCAGCAGCTTGGGAATAGCGGGTGAGACCCAGTACTTC. This chain links TRBV5-4 with TRBJ2-5; 7 positions agree with TRBD2. CDR1 SGHNT and CDR2 YYREEE come from the germline V gene (reference sequence). The junction had 4 bases not matched to a gene; V was cut back by 0 bases and J by 5 bases. CDR3 size: 14 residues.

This chain joins TRBV5-5 and TRBJ2-3, with 7 bases that match TRBD1. The trim removed 3 bases at V and 4 bases at J, leaving 5 bases unmatched. The CDR3 has 14 amino acids. Germline assignment: CDR1 SGHKS and CDR2 YYEKEE (reference sequence). CDR3 region: CASSWGQGADTQYF. CDR3 DNA: TGTGCCAGCAGCTGGGGTCAGGGGGCAGATACGCAGTATTTT.

This chain connects TRBV7-2 to TRBJ1-2; D possibly corresponds to TRBD1 (6 bases). The CDR3 runs to 15 residues. Looked up from germline, CDR1 is SGHTA and CDR2 is FQGNSA. V lost 4 bases to trimming and J lost 4 bases, with 16 bases between them. Written as DNA, the CDR3 is TGTGCCAGCAGCTCACTGGACAGCTGGGGCTATGGCTACACCTTC. Encoded protein: CASSSLDSWGYGYTF.

J is TRBJ2-6 and V is TRBV10-3; no clear D gene. The germline V and J ends were trimmed by 0 bases and 0 bases, with 6 bases remaining between them. CDR3 length: 16 residues. Germline V CDR1 and CDR2: ENHRY, SYGVKD. CDR3 nucleotide sequence: TGTGCCATCAGTGAGTCGGGGAACTCTGGGGCCAACGTCCTGACTTTC. It codes for CAISESGNSGANVLTF.

This chain links TRBV7-2 with TRBJ2-7, with 14 bases lining up with TRBD2. The CDR3 loop spans 18 amino acids. The ends lost 4 bases at V and 0 bases at J; junction bases unmatched: 8. The V gene's germline CDR1 is SGHTA and CDR2 FQGNSA. CDR3 DNA: TGTGCCAGCAGCTCCGGACTAGCGGGGGGACGATTCTCCTACGAGCAGTACTTC. Protein: CASSSGLAGGRFSYEQYF.

The rearrangement links TRBV7-9 to TRBJ2-7, with 10 nucleotides matching TRBD1. Trimming took 2 bases from V and 0 from J; bases not matched to a gene: 7. The germline V gene encodes CDR1 SEHNR and CDR2 FQNEAQ (reference sequence). The CDR3 loop spans 17 amino acids. CDR3 bases: TGTGCCAGCAGCTTACCTGGGACAGGGGTCTTCTCCTACGAGCAGTACTTC. Residues: CASSLPGTGVFSYEQYF.

This clone was counted once. J is TRBJ2-7 and V is TRBV24-1; the D is unclear. The germline V and J ends were trimmed by 6 bases and 0 bases, with 11 bases remaining between them. The germline V gene encodes CDR1 KGHDR and CDR2 SFDVKD. The CDR3 length is 14 residues. The CDR3 bases are TGTGCCACCAGTTCTGGTTCAAACTCCTACGAGCAGTACTTC. Protein: CATSSGSNSYEQYF.

The V gene is TRBV19, the J gene TRBJ2-2; 9 bases agree with TRBD1. The CDR3 contains 16 residues. CDR1 LNHDA and CDR2 SQIVND come from the germline V gene (reference sequence). V shed 9 bases, J shed 4 bases, and the junction held 12 bases outside the gene matches. The CDR3 nucleotides are TGTGCCAGCACGATGGACAGGGGCTATATCACCGGGGAGCTGTTTTTT. This translates into CASTMDRGYITGELFF.

V and J are TRBV2 and TRBJ2-7, with TRBD2 matching over 9 bases. This CDR3 is 15 amino acids long. The V segment lost 4 bases and the J segment 4 bases; nucleotides outside the gene matches: 8. From germline, CDR1 is SNHLY and CDR2 FYNNEI. CDR3 DNA sequence: TGTGCCAGCAGTGGAGTGTGGCGGGAGGGTTACGAGCAGTACTTC. It encodes CASSGVWREGYEQYF.

This clone was seen a few times. The chain joins TRBV2 to TRBJ2-5; D call uncertain. Per the germline V gene, CDR1 is SNHLY and CDR2 is FYNNEI. V was trimmed by 7 bases and J by 4 bases, leaving 16 bases between them. The CDR3 runs 14 residues. In DNA, the CDR3 is TGTGCCAGCACTGCCGACCGCGCTGGAGAGACCCAGTACTTC. Protein: CASTADRAGETQYF.

In its sample, this clone was seen a few times. The chain uses TRBV28 and TRBJ1-4; D might be TRBD1 (6 bases). Trimming removed 6 bases from V and 3 bases from J, with 14 bases in between. The CDR3 spans 15 residues. CDR1 and CDR2 from the germline V gene are MDHEN and SYDVKM. The CDR3 bases are TGTGCCAGCAGCCTAACAGGGCGGTCTAATGAAAAACTGTTTTTT. It encodes CASSLTGRSNEKLFF.

V is TRBV5-4 and J is TRBJ2-5; 7 nucleotides line up with TRBD1. With V trimmed by 5 bases and J by 1 base, 11 bases remained unmatched. This CDR3 is built from 16 residues. Germline V CDR1 and CDR2: SGHNT, YYREEE (reference sequence). CDR3 protein: CASSSPLRQGQETQYF. CDR3 bases: TGTGCCAGCAGTTCTCCCCTCCGACAGGGCCAAGAGACCCAGTACTTC.

This chain uses TRBV5-5 with TRBJ2-1, with a tentative D call TRBD2 (5 bases). Germline V gene lookup returns CDR1 SGHKS and CDR2 YYEKEE (reference sequence). Deletions cut 4 bases from V and 4 bases from J, with 15 bases between. The CDR3 is 15 residues long. CDR3 in amino acids: CASSRDYSPYNEQFF. The CDR3 region has the DNA TGTGCCAGCAGCCGTGACTATTCTCCTTACAATGAGCAGTTCTTC. Drawing the rest from reference TRBV5-5 and TRBJ2-1, the complete variable domain is DAGVTQSPTHLIKTRGQQVTLRCSPISGHKSVSWYQQVLGQGPQFIFQYYEKEERGRGNFPDRFSARQFPNYSSELNVNALLLGDSALYLCASSRDYSPYNEQFFGPGTRLTVL.

The count of this clone is one. The V call is TRBV5-1, the J call TRBJ2-5; no clear D gene. This CDR3 is built from 15 residues. V was shortened by 0 bases and J by 1 base, with 10 bases between the two germline ends. CDR1 and CDR2 from the germline V gene are SGHRS and YFSETQ. CDR3 loop: CASSLVAAFQETQYF. CDR3 nucleotides: TGCGCCAGCAGCTTGGTGGCAGCTTTCCAAGAGACCCAGTACTTC.

J is TRBJ2-1 and V is TRBV27, with 7 bases that match TRBD2. This CDR3 region has 15 residues. Germline V gives CDR1 MNHEY, CDR2 SMNVEV (reference sequence). After removal of 3 bases from V and 7 bases from J, the junction contained 9 bases not matched to a gene. The CDR3, as DNA: TGTGCCAGCAGTTTTGAGGGAGGGCCCGGAAATGAGCAGTTCTTC. Residues: CASSFEGGPGNEQFF.

The rearrangement uses TRBV5-4 and TRBJ2-7; 9 positions match TRBD1. CDR3 length equals 13 residues. CDR1 and CDR2 (germline): SGHNT, YYREEE (reference sequence). The J segment lost 6 bases and the V segment lost 6 bases, leaving 7 bases of the junction unmatched. CDR3 residues: CASTTGTGSEQYF. The DNA of the CDR3 is TGTGCCAGCACGACCGGGACAGGGAGCGAGCAGTACTTC.